Each of the 18 T cell receptor beta chains below was sequenced from the same sample in a study of monozygotic twins with inflammatory bowel disease (dated by TCRdb to about 2019). The library was generated by 5' RACE. These reads were obtained on an Illumina HiSeq 2500. TCRdb reprocessed the reads and provides one entry for every CDR3 protein sequence; no DNA is given. The sample's table covers fewer than 350,000 distinct CDR3 sequences. The ten top clones hold roughly 2% of the sample. Sequencing was carried out using blood. Receptors were obtained from a human donor with ulcerative colitis or Crohn's disease, or a healthy co-twin of an affected twin (not recorded which).

The chain employs TRBV20-1 and TRBJ1-5; no DNA is available, so the TRBD1 call from TCRdb remains unchecked. The germline CDR1 and CDR2 sequences are DFQATT and SNEGSKA (reference sequence). This CDR3 has 15 residues. The chain's CDR3 is CSARDHRAQTQPQHF.

The chain combines TRBV28 with TRBJ2-7; the D gene TCRdb calls, TRBD2, cannot be checked with no DNA. The CDR3 totals 13 residues. In germline, CDR1 is MDHEN, CDR2 SYDVKM. The CDR3 is CASSMGGPYEQYF.

This rearrangement joins TRBV19 to TRBJ2-1; TCRdb outputs TRBD1, but without DNA this stays unchecked. From germline, CDR1 is LNHDA and CDR2 SQIVND (reference sequence). The CDR3 runs to 14 residues. The CDR3 reads CASSRTGRGNEQFF. Full variable domain (rest looked up from reference TRBV19 and TRBJ2-1): DGGITQSPKYLFRKEGQNVTLSCEQNLNHDAMYWYRQDPGQGLRLIYYSQIVNDFQKGDIAEGYSVSREKKESFPLTVTSAQKNPTAFYLCASSRTGRGNEQFFGPGTRLTVL.

The V call is TRBV6-5, the J call TRBJ1-2; there is no DNA to check the TCRdb D call of TRBD1. CDR3 size: 14 residues. Looked up from germline, CDR1 is MNHEY and CDR2 is SVGAGI. The CDR3 protein is CASSYSRGTYGYTF.

The J gene is TRBJ1-1, the V gene TRBV7-8. The germline V gene has CDR1 SGHVS and CDR2 FQNEAQ. The CDR3 runs 13 residues. The CDR3 protein is CASSGKVRTEAFF.

The genes are TRBV10-3 and TRBJ2-7. The CDR3 runs to 11 residues. CDR1 ENHRY and CDR2 SYGVKD come from the germline V gene. The CDR3: CAISWGDEQYF.

This sequence joins TRBV19 and TRBJ1-2; the TCRdb call, TRBD1, lacks DNA for checking. The CDR3 spans 14 residues. Germline lookup yields CDR1 LNHDA and CDR2 SQIVND (reference sequence). This CDR3 reads CASSTPWTDYGYTF.

This chain links TRBV28 with TRBJ1-5; TCRdb indicates TRBD1, and absent DNA this call remains unverified. This CDR3 region has 17 residues. Germline CDR1 MDHEN, CDR2 SYDVKM. The CDR3 is CASSSRFVDSSNQPQHF.

The chain carries TRBV29-1 and TRBJ1-2. Germline CDR1 SQVTM, CDR2 ANQGSEA. CDR3 length equals 16 residues. The CDR3 spells CSASPGAAGDGYGYTF.

The chain recombines TRBV7-8 with TRBJ1-1. CDR1 and CDR2 (germline): SGHVS, FQNEAQ. The CDR3 loop spans 12 amino acids. This CDR3 reads CASSLDSGEAFF.

The chain has TRBV5-6 and TRBJ2-7; TCRdb's assignment of TRBD1 cannot be checked, as there is no DNA. The CDR3 length is 13 residues. The germline V gene has CDR1 SGHDT and CDR2 YYEEEE. The CDR3 here is CASRDRGTYEQYF. The variable domain in full, completed from reference TRBV5-6 and TRBJ2-7, reads DAGVTQSPTHLIKTRGQQVTLRCSPKSGHDTVSWYQQALGQGPQFIFQYYEEEERQRGNFPDRFSGHQFPNYSSELNVNALLLGDSALYLCASRDRGTYEQYFGPGTRLTVT.

V and J are TRBV27 and TRBJ2-5; TCRdb's D call, TRBD1, is unchecked because there is no DNA. The V gene's germline CDR1 is MNHEY and CDR2 SMNVEV (reference sequence). This CDR3 spans 14 amino acids. CDR3 region: CASSTPGREETQYF.

V is TRBV5-4 and J is TRBJ2-7. From germline, CDR1 is SGHNT and CDR2 YYREEE (reference sequence). There are 13 residues in the CDR3. CDR3 sequence: CASSLGDIYEQYF. Full variable domain (missing parts from reference TRBV5-4 and TRBJ2-7): ETGVTQSPTHLIKTRGQQVTLRCSSQSGHNTVSWYQQALGQGPQFIFQYYREEENGRGNFPPRFSGLQFPNYSSELNVNALELDDSALYLCASSLGDIYEQYFGPGTRLTVT.

V gene TRBV5-1 combines with J gene TRBJ2-7; TCRdb selects TRBD2, and the lack of DNA leaves this call unchecked. The germline V gene encodes CDR1 SGHRS and CDR2 YFSETQ. The CDR3 length is 14 residues. CDR3 amino acids: CASTLGAGAYEQYF.

The genes are TRBV21-1 and TRBJ1-2; TCRdb's assignment of TRBD1 cannot be checked, as there is no DNA. TRBV21-1 has pseudogene status. The CDR3 spans 14 residues. The CDR3 spells CASSKIPGQGIGTF.

V is TRBV28 and J is TRBJ1-2. The germline V gene encodes CDR1 MDHEN and CDR2 SYDVKM. This CDR3 has 13 residues. CDR3 protein: CASRTLQPHGYTF.

The gene calls are TRBV18 and TRBJ1-3; without DNA, the TCRdb call of TRBD1 cannot be checked. CDR1 is KGHSH, CDR2 LQKENI, per germline. The CDR3 is 16 residues long. CDR3 residues: CASSNDRGASGNTIYF.

This rearrangement joins TRBV5-4 to TRBJ1-3. The CDR3 is 15 amino acids. The germline gives CDR1 SGHNT, CDR2 YYREEE (reference sequence). CDR3 amino acids: CASSLGQGAGNTIYF.